Included here is one T cell receptor (beta chain) sequence, with context. Trimming shortened V by 4 bases and J by 3 bases, and 9 bases separated the two germline ends. The V gene's germline CDR1 is KGHDR and CDR2 SFDVKD. The CDR3 extends over 13 amino acids. This sample was included in a study of control samples from healthy donors and cancer patients. The repertoire was sequenced with immunoSEQ multiplex PCR; TCRdb's copy has only in-frame clones and lacks some. The data show under 450,000 clones, approximately 90% seen once. This sequence originates from a man aged 40-50 years with head and neck cancer. The V and J genes are TRBV24-1 and TRBJ2-7; tentative D call: TRBD2 (5 bases). Sequenced input: PBMCs. The CDR3 nucleotides are TGTGCCACCAGTGACGGGATCCGCTACGAGCAGTACTTC. The encoded protein is CATSDGIRYEQYF.